These T cell receptor beta chains were read from a single sample in a study of Ad26.COV2.S vaccination and SARS-CoV-2 variants. The repertoire was sequenced with immunoSEQ multiplex PCR; TCRdb's copy has only in-frame clones and lacks some. This sample has about 420,000 clones, with 85% to 90% found just once. The sample consisted of peripheral blood, taken in a trial of Ad26.COV2.S vaccine versus placebo. These receptors originate from a person between 18 and 60 years old who received the Ad26.COV2.S COVID-19 vaccine or a placebo. The conserved cysteine and the conserved F or W are not part of the CDR3 here. Clone size is given for some rows only: seen once, a few or many times, or a class if the clone is expanded.

CDR3aa	abundance	v_gene
ASSQEFPTGHNQPQH	NA	TRBV4-1
ASSHRGFFTDTQY	NA	TRBV5-1
ASSPPRNYGYT	few	TRBV7-9
AGGPGANQPQH	NA	TRBV19
SVLGLAGGEQF	NA	TRBV29-1
ASSLDRVAQPQH	NA	TRBV4-1
ATSIGGFRYEQY	once	TRBV6-5
ASSLDRPSRGGYT	NA	TRBV11-2
ASSVGPNVLT	NA	TRBV6-2/TRBV6-3
ASSRPVGEMVNSPLH	NA	TRBV6-6
ASSIGGTGNEQF	NA	TRBV19
ASRFTDTQY	NA	TRBV7-2
ASSLGGAGYNEQF	NA	TRBV19
ASSSGSPFGYGYT	NA	TRBV19
ASSQDLDNYGYT	NA	TRBV4-3
ASSPRAGGPGTEAF	NA	TRBV18
ASSFTGGYEQY	NA	TRBV27
ASSYSSDRANEQY	NA	TRBV6-6
ASPLRGHNSPLH	NA	TRBV25-1
ASSTGPFGFQETQY	NA	TRBV19
ASSPGTVETQY	NA	TRBV9
ASTWGVRATNEKLF	NA	TRBV5-1
SVEVGGDQPQH	NA	TRBV29-1
ASSPGRIVPLH	once	TRBV4-1
ASSFDPWGEQY	NA	TRBV6-6
ASTPDDSQPQH	once	TRBV6-5
ASSQVQGGGGYT	NA	TRBV14
ASSLWAGGRGQY	NA	TRBV28
ASDRGPSTDTQY	NA	TRBV7-8
ASSLGRHFQSNYGYT	NA	TRBV7-2
ASSLALAGGSSYNEQF	NA	TRBV5-1
ASSYSGSGTDTQY	NA	TRBV6-5
ASSPGVAGDFADTQY	NA	TRBV28
ASSPTGGAAKNIQY	NA	TRBV18
ASSLQRGATQH	NA	TRBV19
ASSYTGTDYSPLH	few	TRBV6-5
ASSLIDSRQGSYT	NA	TRBV28
ASSPRGRTEAF	NA	TRBV10-1
ASSYSTQYTGELF	NA	TRBV6-5
ASSELRGGGYNEQF	once	TRBV18
ASSLTGSFDEQY	NA	TRBV7-3
ASSQYLEGLAGQETQY	NA	TRBV4-2
ASSLANGGSLNQETQY	NA	TRBV7-9